The clone carrying this T cell receptor (beta chain) was seen only a few times. What it recognizes is unknown. The data stem from a study of cytomegalovirus exposure and HLA in healthy donors. Study-wide results and limits: CMV serostatus was the only recorded immune exposure for donors.

PCR amplification relied on 60 Vbeta primers (plus 13 Jbeta primers). Here immunoSEQ multiplex PCR was the method, and the copy in TCRdb shows in-frame clones only, minus some. The table has about 170,000 clones, under 80% seen once. The receptor was derived from a human donor in good health. The sample consisted of PBMCs.

The CDR3 reads CASSLVGQEYGYTF. Here the CDR3 DNA reads TGTGCCAGCAGCTTGGTGGGACAGGAGTATGGCTACACCTTC. The gene calls are TRBV5-4 and TRBJ1-2, with 8 bases matching TRBD1. CDR1 SGHNT and CDR2 YYREEE come from the germline V gene (reference sequence). V was clipped by 0 bases and J by 5 bases; unmatched bases: 3. CDR3 length: 14 amino acids.